This T cell receptor (beta chain) was retrieved from a study of post-analysis software for immune sequencing data (dated by TCRdb to between 2014 and 2017). In the study overall: Recorded disease courses included relapsing-remitting, secondary progressive and progressive-relapsing multiple sclerosis, with some patients lacking subtype annotation. The multiple sclerosis patient repertoires were compared with some twelve previously published healthy control repertoires from donors aged about 6 to 26 years. A subset of samples was prepared in parallel using single-end sample barcoding, then pooled and co-amplified after Illumina adapter ligation.

General findings and caveats noted by the study authors: The multiple sclerosis patient group was slightly younger than the control group. Patients showed significantly higher frequencies than controls for several TRBV segments, among them TRBV5-6, TRBV5-1 and TRBV20-1. Direct clustering with F measure showed strong co-clustering of samples prepared in the same batch, prompting a batch-effect correction. Significantly lower normalized Chao1 diversity was found in multiple sclerosis patients than in controls, suggesting substantial peripheral T-cell clonal expansion.

Library method: PCR. Sequencer: Illumina HiSeq 2500. Unique molecular identifiers were incorporated into TCR beta cDNA libraries to reduce PCR and sequencing biases. Per 1 to 10 million input T cells, roughly 500,000 cDNA molecules were obtained, such that each molecule approximated one T cell. The patient libraries were prepared and sequenced using the same protocol as the earlier healthy control dataset. Samples belonging to the same batch were prepared together, multiplexed and sequenced on a shared HiSeq lane. From the authors' description of their analysis: MIGEC handled the raw barcoded reads, throwing out single-read molecular identifier groups before consensus assembly and CDR3 extraction. Clonotype tables were post-analysed with VDJtools, normalizing diversity by down-sampling all datasets to the smallest sample size. Repertoire overlap clustering matched CDR3 amino acid but not nucleotide sequences to correct batch-related cross-sample contamination. TCRdb applied fastp at Q25 and MiXCR to the public reads, then kept only in-frame beta chains. Rows are unified per CDR3 protein, each entry keeping the most common DNA and genes. The V and J calls come from TCRdb's annotation, not from the publication. The sample table lists approximately 660,000 distinct CDR3 sequences, 55% to 60% of them with a count of one. The top ten constitute about 10% of the sample.

As for this clonotype: Its specific antigen is unknown. No much larger clonotype is one base removed from it; base qualities were not supplied.

The CDR3 covers 17 residues, taking in both the cysteine and the phenylalanine. CDR3 DNA only is kept here, 51 bases in frame from base 1. V has 0 bases trimmed and J has 4 bases trimmed; junction bases matching no gene number 3. CDR1 SGHRS and CDR2 YFSETQ are derived from the germline V gene. TCR beta repertoires were profiled from peripheral blood of roughly 13 young patients with multiple sclerosis to demonstrate the VDJtools post-analysis software. The multiple sclerosis patients were children and adolescents between roughly 6 and 16 years of age. This TCR was recovered from a girl aged 2 to 10 with multiple sclerosis. The sequencing sample was made of blood. The rearrangement combines TRBV5-1 with TRBJ2-3, with TRBD2 identical over 15 junction bases. The sequenced DNA: TGCGCCAGCAGCTTGGCCGGACTAGCGGGGGGGCCAGATACGCAGTATTTT. It is translated as CASSLAGLAGGPDTQYF.